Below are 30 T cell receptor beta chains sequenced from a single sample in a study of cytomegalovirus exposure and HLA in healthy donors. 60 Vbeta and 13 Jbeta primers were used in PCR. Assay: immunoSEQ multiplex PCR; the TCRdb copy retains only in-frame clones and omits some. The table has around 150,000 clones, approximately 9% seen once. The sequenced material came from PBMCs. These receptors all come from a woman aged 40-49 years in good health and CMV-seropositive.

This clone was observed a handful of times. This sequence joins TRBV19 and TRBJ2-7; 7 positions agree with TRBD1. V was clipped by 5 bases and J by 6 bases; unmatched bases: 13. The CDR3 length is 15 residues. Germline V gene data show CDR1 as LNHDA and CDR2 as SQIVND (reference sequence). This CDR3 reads CASSQLTGQATEQYF. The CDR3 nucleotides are TGTGCCAGTAGTCAATTAACCGGACAGGCCACCGAGCAGTACTTC.

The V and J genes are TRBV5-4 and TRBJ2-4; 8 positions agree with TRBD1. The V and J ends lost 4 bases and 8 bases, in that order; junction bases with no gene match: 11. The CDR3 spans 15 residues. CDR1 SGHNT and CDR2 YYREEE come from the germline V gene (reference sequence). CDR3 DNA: TGTGCCAGCAGCACCCCGGACAGGGCCAAGGACATTCAGTACTTC. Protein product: CASSTPDRAKDIQYF.

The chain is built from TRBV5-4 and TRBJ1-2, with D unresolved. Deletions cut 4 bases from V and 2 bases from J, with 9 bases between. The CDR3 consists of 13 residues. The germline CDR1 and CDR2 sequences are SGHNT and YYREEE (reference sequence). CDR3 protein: CASSPETNYGYTF. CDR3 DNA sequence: TGTGCCAGCAGCCCTGAGACAAACTATGGCTACACCTTC. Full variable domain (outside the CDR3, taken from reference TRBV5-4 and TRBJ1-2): ETGVTQSPTHLIKTRGQQVTLRCSSQSGHNTVSWYQQALGQGPQFIFQYYREEENGRGNFPPRFSGLQFPNYSSELNVNALELDDSALYLCASSPETNYGYTFGSGTRLTVV.

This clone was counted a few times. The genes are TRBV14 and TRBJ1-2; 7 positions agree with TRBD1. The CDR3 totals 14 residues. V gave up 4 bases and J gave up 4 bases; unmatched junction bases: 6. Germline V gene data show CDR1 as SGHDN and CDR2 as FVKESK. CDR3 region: CASSPGTDLYGYTF. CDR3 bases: TGTGCCAGCAGCCCCGGGACAGACCTCTATGGCTACACCTTC.

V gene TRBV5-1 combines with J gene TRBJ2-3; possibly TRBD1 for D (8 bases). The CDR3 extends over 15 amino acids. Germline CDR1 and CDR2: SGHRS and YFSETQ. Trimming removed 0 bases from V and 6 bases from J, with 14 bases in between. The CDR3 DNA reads TGCGCCAGCAGCTTGGTGGACAGGGAGGGTGATACGCAGTATTTT. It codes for CASSLVDREGDTQYF.

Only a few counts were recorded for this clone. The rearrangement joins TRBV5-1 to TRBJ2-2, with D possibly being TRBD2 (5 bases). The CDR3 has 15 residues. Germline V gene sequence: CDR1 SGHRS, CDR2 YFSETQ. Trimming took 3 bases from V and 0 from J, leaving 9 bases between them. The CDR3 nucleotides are TGCGCCAGCAGCTCTGGAGGACCGAACACCGGGGAGCTGTTTTTT. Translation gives CASSSGGPNTGELFF.

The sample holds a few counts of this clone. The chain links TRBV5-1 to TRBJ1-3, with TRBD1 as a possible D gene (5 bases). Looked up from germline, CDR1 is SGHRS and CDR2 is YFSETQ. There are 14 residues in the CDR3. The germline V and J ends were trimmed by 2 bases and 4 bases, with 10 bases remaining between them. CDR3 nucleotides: TGCGCCAGCAGCTTTGACAGAAACGGAAACACCATATATTTT. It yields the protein CASSFDRNGNTIYF.

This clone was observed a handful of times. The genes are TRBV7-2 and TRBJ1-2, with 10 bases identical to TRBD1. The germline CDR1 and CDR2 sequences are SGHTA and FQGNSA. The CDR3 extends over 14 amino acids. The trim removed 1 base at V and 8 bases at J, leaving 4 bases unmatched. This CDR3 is CASSLGQGARGYTF. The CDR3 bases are TGTGCCAGCAGCTTAGGACAGGGGGCTAGAGGCTACACCTTC.

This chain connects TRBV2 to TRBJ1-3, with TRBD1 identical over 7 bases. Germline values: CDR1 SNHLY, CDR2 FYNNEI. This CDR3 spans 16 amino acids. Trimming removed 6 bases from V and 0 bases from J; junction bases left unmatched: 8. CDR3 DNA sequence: TGTGCCAGCAGCTACTTGCAGGGGGTCTCTGGAAACACCATATATTTT. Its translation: CASSYLQGVSGNTIYF.

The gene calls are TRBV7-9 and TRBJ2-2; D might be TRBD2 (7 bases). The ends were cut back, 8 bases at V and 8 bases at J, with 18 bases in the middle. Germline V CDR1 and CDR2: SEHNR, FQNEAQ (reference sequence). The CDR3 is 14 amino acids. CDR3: CASAHGGRPGELFF. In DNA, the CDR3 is TGTGCCAGCGCCCACGGGGGGCGCCCGGGGGAGCTGTTTTTT. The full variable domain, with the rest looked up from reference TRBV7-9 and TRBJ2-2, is DTGVSQNPRHKITKRGQNVTFRCDPISEHNRLYWYRQTLGQGPEFLTYFQNEAQLEKSRLLSDRFSAERPKGSFSTLEIQRTEQGDSAMYLCASAHGGRPGELFFGEGSRLTVL.

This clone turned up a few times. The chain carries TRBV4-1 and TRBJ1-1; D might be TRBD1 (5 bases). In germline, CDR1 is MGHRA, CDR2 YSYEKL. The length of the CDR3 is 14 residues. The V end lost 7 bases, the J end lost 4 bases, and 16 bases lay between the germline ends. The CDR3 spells CASIHGPGGTEAFF. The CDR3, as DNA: TGCGCCAGCATCCACGGGCCCGGGGGCACTGAAGCTTTCTTT.

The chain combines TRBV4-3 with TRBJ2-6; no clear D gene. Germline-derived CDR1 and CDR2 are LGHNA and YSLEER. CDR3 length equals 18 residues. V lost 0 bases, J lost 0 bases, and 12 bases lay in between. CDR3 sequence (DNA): TGCGCCAGCAGCCAAGATTTAACGAGAAGCTCTGGGGCCAACGTCCTGACTTTC. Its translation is CASSQDLTRSSGANVLTF.

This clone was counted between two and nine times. CDR3 sequence: CASGQGVNTEAFF. CDR3 coding DNA: TGTGCCAGTGGACAGGGAGTGAACACTGAAGCTTTCTTT. This chain links TRBV6-6 with TRBJ1-1; TRBD1 matches 8 bases. Germline loops: CDR1 MNHNY, CDR2 SVGAGI (reference sequence). Trimming took 9 bases from V and 0 from J; bases not matched to a gene: 3. The CDR3 totals 13 residues.

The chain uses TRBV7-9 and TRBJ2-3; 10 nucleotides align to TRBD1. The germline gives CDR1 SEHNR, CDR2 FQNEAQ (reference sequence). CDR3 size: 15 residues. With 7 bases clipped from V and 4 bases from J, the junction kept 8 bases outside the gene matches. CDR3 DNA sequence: TGTGCCAGCACCCCTCAGACAGGGGGCGCAGATACGCAGTATTTT. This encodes CASTPQTGGADTQYF.

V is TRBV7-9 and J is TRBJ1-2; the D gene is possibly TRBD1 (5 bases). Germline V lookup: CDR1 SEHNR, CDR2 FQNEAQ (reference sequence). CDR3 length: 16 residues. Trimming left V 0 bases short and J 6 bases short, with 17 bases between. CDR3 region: CASSLAHTGTGHGYTF. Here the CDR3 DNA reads TGTGCCAGCAGCTTAGCACACACCGGGACTGGCCATGGCTACACCTTC.

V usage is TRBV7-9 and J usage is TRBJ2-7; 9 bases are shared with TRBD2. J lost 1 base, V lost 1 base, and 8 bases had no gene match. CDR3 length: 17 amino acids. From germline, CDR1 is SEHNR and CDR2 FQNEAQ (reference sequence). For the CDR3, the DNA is TGTGCCAGCAGCTTAGTCGTTTCTAGCGGGGATTCCTACGAGCAGTACTTC. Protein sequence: CASSLVVSSGDSYEQYF.

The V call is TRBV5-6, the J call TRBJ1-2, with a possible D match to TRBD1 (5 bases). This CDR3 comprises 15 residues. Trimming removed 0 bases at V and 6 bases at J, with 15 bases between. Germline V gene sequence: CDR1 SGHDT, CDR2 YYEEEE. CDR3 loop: CASSLVGGSFHGYTF. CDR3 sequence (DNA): TGTGCCAGCAGCTTGGTGGGGGGTTCTTTCCATGGCTACACCTTC.

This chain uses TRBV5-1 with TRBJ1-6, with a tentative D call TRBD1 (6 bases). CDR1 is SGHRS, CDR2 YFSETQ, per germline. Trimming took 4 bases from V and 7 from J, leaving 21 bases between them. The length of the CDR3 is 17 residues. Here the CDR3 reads CASSPLTGAGENSPLHF. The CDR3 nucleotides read TGCGCCAGCAGCCCACTGACAGGAGCCGGAGAGAATTCACCCCTCCACTTT. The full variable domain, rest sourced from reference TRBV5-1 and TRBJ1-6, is KAGVTQTPRYLIKTRGQQVTLSCSPISGHRSVSWYQQTPGQGLQFLFEYFSETQRNKGNFPGRFSGRQFSNSRSEMNVSTLELGDSALYLCASSPLTGAGENSPLHFGNGTRLTVT.

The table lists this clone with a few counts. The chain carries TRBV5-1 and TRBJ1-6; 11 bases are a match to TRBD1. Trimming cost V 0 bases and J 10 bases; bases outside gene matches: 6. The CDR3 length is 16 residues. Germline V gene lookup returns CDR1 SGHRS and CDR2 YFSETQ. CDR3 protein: CASSLGTGGEASPLHF. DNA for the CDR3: TGCGCCAGCAGCTTGGGGACAGGGGGCGAGGCATCACCCCTCCACTTT.

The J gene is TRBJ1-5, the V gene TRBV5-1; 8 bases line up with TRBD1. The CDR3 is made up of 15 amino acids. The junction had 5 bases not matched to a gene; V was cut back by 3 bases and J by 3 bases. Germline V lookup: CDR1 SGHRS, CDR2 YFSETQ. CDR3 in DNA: TGCGCCAGCAGCTCTGGACAGGGAATCAATCAGCCCCAGCATTTT. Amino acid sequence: CASSSGQGINQPQHF. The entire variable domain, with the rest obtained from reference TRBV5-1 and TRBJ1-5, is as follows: KAGVTQTPRYLIKTRGQQVTLSCSPISGHRSVSWYQQTPGQGLQFLFEYFSETQRNKGNFPGRFSGRQFSNSRSEMNVSTLELGDSALYLCASSSGQGINQPQHFGDGTRLSIL.

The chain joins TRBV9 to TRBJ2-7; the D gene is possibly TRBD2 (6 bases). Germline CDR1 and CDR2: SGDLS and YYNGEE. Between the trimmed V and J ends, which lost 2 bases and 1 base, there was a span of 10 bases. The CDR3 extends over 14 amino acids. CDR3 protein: CASSVGSGSYEQYF. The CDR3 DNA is TGTGCCAGCAGCGTTGGTAGCGGATCCTACGAGCAGTACTTC.

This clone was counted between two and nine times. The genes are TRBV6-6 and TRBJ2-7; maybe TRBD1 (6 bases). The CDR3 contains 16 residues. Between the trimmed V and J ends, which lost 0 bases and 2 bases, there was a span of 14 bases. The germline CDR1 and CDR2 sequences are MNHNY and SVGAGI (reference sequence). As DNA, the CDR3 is TGTGCCAGCAGTTACTCGGGGCAGGGGTTTCCCTACGAGCAGTACTTC. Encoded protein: CASSYSGQGFPYEQYF.

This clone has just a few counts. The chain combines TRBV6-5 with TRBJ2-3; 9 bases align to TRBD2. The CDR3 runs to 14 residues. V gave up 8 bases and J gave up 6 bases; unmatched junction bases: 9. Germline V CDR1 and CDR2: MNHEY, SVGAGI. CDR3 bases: TGTGCCAGCGGTACGGGACTAGCATTCGATACGCAGTATTTT. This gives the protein CASGTGLAFDTQYF.

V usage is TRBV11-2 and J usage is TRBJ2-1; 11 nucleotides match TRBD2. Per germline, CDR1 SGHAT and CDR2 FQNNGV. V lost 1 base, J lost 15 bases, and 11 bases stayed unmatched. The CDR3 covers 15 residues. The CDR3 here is CASSLVPTSGERAFF. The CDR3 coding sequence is TGTGCCAGCAGCTTAGTACCGACTAGCGGGGAGCGTGCGTTCTTC.

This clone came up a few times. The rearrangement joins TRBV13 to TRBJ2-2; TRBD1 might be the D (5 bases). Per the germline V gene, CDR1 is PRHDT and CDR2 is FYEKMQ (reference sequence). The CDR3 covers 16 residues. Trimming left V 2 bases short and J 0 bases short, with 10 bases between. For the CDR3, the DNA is TGTGCCAGCAGCTTATACAGGACATCGAACACCGGGGAGCTGTTTTTT. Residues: CASSLYRTSNTGELFF.

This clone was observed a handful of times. The CDR3, as DNA: TGTGCCAGCAGTGAATGGGGACAGGGTACCCTGTTTTTT. Its protein product is CASSEWGQGTLFF. The chain combines TRBV6-1 with TRBJ1-4; 9 bases agree with TRBD1. The germline CDR1 and CDR2 sequences are MNHNS and SASEGT. The ends lost 2 bases at V and 14 bases at J; junction bases unmatched: 6. CDR3 size: 13 residues.

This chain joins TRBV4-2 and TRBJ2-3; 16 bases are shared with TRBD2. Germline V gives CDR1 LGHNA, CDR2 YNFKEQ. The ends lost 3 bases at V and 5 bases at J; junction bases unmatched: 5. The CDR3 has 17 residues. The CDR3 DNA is TGTGCCAGCAGCCATGGGACTAGCGGGGGGGTAATAGATACGCAGTATTTT. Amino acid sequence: CASSHGTSGGVIDTQYF.

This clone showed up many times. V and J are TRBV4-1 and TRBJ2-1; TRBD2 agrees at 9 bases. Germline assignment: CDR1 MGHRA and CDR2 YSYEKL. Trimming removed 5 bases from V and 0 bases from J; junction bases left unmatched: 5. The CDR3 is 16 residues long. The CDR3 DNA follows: TGCGCCAGCAGCGCCCGACTAGCGGACTCCTACAATGAGCAGTTCTTC. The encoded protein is CASSARLADSYNEQFF.

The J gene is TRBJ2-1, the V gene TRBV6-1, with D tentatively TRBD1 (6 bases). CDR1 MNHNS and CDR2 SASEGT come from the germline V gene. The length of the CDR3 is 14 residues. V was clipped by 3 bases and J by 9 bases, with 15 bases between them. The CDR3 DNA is TGTGCCAGCAGTGACAGTTTACAGGGCACTGAGCAGTTCTTC. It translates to CASSDSLQGTEQFF.

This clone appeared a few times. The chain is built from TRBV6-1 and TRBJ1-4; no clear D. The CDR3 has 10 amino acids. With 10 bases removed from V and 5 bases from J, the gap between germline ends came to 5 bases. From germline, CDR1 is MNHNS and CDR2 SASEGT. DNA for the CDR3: TGTGCCATCCTGAATGAAAAACTGTTTTTT. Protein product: CAILNEKLFF.